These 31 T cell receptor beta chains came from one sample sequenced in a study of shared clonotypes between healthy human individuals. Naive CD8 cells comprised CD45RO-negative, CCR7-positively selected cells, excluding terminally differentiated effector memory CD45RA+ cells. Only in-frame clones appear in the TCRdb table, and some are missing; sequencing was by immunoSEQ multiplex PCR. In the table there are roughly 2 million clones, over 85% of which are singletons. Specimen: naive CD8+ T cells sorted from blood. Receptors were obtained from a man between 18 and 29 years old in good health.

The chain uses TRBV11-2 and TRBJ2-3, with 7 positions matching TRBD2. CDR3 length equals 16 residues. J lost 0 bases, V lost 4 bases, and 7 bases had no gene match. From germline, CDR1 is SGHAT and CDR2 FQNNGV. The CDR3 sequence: CASSSQLASSTDTQYF. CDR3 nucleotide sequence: TGTGCCAGCAGCTCCCAACTAGCGTCTAGCACAGATACGCAGTATTTT.

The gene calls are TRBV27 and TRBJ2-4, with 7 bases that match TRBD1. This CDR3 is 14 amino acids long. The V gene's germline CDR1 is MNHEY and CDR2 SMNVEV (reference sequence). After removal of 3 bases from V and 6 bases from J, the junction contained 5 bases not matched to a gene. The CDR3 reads CASSFKGAGNIQYF. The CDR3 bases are TGTGCCAGCAGTTTTAAGGGGGCTGGAAACATTCAGTACTTC.

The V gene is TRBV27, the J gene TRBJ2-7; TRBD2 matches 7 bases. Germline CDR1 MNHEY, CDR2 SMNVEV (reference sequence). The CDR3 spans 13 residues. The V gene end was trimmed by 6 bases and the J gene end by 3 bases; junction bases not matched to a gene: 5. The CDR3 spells CASRASGHYEQYF. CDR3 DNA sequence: TGTGCCAGCAGGGCTAGCGGACACTACGAGCAGTACTTC.

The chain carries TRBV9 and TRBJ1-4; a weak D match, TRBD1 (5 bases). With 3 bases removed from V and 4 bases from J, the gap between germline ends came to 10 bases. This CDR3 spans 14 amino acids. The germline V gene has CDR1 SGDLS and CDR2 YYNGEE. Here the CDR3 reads CASSAPGGNEKLFF. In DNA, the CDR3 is TGTGCCAGCAGCGCCCCCGGGGGTAATGAAAAACTGTTTTTT.

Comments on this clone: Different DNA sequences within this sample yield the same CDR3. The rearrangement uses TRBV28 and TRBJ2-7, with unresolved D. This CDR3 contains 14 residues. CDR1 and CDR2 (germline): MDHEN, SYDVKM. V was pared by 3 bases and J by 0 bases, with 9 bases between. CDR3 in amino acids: CASSLGHHSYEQYF. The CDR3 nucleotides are TGTGCCAGCAGTTTGGGCCACCACTCCTACGAGCAGTACTTC.

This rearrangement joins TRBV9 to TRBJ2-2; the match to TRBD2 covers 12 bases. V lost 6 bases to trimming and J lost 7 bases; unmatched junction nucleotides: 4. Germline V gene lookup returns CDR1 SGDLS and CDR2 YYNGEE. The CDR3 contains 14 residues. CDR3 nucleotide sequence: TGTGCCAGCACCCCGGGACTAGCGGGCGGGGAGCTGTTTTTT. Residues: CASTPGLAGGELFF.

In DNA form, the CDR3 reads TGTGCCAGCAGCGTAGGGGGGGCTGCGGCAGGAGAAAAACTGTTTTTT. This gives the protein CASSVGGAAAGEKLFF. V gene TRBV9 combines with J gene TRBJ1-4; tentatively, D is TRBD1 (6 bases). The germline CDR1 and CDR2 sequences are SGDLS and YYNGEE. Trimming pared 0 bases from V and 8 bases from J, leaving 17 bases between. The CDR3 length is 16 residues.

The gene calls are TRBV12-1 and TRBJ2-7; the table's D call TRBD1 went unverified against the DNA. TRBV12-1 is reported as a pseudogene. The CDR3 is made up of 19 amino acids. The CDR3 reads CASSPPVICGRQGSYEQYF. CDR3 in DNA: TGTGCCAGCAGCCCCCCCGTAATATGCGGTCGACAGGGTTCCTACGAGCAGTACTTC.

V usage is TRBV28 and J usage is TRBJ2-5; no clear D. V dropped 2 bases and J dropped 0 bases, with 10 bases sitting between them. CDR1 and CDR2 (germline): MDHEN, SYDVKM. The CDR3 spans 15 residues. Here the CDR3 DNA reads TGTGCCAGCAGTTTAGGGCAGCTCCACCAAGAGACCCAGTACTTC. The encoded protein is CASSLGQLHQETQYF.

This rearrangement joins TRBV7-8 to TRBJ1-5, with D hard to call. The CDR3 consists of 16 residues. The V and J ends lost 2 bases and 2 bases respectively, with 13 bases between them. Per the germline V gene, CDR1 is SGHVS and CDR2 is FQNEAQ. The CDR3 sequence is CASSLKGGEGNQPQHF. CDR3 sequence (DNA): TGTGCCAGCAGCTTAAAGGGCGGGGAGGGCAATCAGCCCCAGCATTTT.

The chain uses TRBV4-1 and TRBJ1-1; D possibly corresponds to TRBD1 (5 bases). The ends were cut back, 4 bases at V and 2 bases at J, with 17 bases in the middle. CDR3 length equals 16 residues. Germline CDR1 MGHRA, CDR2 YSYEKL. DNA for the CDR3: TGCGCCAGCAGCCCTAGGTCGGGGCCGCTAAACACTGAAGCTTTCTTT. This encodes CASSPRSGPLNTEAFF.

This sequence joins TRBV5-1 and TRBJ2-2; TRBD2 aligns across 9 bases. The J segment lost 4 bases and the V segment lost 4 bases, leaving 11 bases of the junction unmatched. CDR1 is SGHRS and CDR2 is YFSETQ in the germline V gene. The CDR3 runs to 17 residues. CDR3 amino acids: CASSPEWSREGTGELFF. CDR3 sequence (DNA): TGCGCCAGCAGCCCCGAGTGGTCGCGGGAGGGCACCGGGGAGCTGTTTTTT.

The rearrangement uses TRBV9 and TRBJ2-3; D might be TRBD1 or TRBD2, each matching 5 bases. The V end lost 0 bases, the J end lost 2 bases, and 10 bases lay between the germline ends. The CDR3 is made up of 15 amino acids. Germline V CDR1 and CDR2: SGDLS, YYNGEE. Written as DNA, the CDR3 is TGTGCCAGCAGCGTAGGAGAGGGACCCACAGATACGCAGTATTTT. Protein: CASSVGEGPTDTQYF. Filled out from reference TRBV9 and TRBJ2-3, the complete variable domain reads DSGVTQTPKHLITATGQRVTLRCSPRSGDLSVYWYQQSLDQGLQFLIQYYNGEERAKGNILERFSAQQFPDLHSELNLSSLELGDSALYFCASSVGEGPTDTQYFGPGTRLTVL.

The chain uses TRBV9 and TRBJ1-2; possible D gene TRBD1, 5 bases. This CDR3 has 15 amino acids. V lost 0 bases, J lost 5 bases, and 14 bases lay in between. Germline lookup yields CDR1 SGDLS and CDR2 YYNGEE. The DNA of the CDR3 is TGTGCCAGCAGCGTAGGGGGGGTAGGCTTTTATGGCTACACCTTC. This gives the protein CASSVGGVGFYGYTF.

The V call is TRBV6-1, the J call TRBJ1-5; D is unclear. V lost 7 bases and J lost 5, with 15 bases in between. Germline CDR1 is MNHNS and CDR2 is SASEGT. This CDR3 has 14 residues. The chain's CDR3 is CASMYTAPYQPQHF. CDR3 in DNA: TGTGCCAGCATGTACACGGCACCTTATCAGCCCCAGCATTTT.

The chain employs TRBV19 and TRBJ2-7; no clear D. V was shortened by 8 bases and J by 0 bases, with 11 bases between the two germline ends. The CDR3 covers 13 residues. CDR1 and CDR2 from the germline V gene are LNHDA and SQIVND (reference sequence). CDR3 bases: TGTGCCAGTGCCGACCGGGTCTCCTACGAGCAGTACTTC. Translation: CASADRVSYEQYF.

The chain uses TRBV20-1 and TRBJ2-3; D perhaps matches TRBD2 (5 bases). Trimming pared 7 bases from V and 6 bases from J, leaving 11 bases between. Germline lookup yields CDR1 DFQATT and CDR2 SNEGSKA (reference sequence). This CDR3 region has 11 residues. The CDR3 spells CSEIWEDTQYF. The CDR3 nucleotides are TGCAGTGAGATATGGGAGGATACGCAGTATTTT.

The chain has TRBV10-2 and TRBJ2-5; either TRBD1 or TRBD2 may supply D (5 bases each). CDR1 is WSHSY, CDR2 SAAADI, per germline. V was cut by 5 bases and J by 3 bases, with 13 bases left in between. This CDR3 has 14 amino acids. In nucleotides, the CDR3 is TGCGCCAGCAGTCATACCGGGACCAAAGAGACCCAGTACTTC. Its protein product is CASSHTGTKETQYF.

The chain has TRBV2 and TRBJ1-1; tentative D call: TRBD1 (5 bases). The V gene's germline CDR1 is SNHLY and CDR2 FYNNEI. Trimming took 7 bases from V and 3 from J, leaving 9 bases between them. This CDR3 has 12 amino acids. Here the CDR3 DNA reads TGTGCCAGCACTATGGGGGACACTGAAGCTTTCTTT. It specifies CASTMGDTEAFF.

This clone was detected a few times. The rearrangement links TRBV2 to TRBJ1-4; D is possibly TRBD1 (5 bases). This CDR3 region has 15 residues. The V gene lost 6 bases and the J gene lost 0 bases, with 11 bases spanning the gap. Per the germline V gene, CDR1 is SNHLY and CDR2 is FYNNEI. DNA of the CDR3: TGTGCCAGCAGCCCGGGGCAATCAACTAATGAAAAACTGTTTTTT. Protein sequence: CASSPGQSTNEKLFF.

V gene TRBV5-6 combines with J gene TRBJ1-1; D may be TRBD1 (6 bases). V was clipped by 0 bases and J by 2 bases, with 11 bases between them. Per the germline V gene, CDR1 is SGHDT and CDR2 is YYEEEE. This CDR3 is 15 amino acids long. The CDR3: CASSLGAGANTEAFF. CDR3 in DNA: TGTGCCAGCAGCTTGGGGGCAGGGGCTAACACTGAAGCTTTCTTT. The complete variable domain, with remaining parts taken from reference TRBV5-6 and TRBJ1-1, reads DAGVTQSPTHLIKTRGQQVTLRCSPKSGHDTVSWYQQALGQGPQFIFQYYEEEERQRGNFPDRFSGHQFPNYSSELNVNALLLGDSALYLCASSLGAGANTEAFFGQGTRLTVV.

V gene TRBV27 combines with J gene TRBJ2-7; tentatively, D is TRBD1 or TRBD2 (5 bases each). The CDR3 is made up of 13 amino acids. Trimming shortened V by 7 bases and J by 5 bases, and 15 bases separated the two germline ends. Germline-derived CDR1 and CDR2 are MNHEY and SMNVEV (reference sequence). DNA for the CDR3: TGTGCCAGCACCTATGCCGGGGCACACGAGCAGTACTTC. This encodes CASTYAGAHEQYF.

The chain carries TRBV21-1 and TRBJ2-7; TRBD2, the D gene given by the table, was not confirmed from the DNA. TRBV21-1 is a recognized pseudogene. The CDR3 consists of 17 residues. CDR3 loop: CASSRMTSGRFSYEQYF. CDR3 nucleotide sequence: TGTGCCAGCAGCCGAATGACTAGCGGGAGGTTCTCCTACGAGCAGTACTTC.

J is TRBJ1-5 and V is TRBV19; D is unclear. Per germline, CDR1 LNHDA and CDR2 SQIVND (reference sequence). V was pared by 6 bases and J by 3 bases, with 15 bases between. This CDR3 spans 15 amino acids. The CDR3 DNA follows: TGTGCCAGTAGCCCCAGCCCTGGATCCAATCAGCCCCAGCATTTT. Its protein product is CASSPSPGSNQPQHF.

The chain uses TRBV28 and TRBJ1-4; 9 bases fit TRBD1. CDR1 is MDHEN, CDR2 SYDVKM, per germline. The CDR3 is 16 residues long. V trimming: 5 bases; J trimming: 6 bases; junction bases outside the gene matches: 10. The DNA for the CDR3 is TGTGCCAGCAGTCAATACACAGGGGGCGTTGATGAAAAACTGTTTTTT. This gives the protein CASSQYTGGVDEKLFF. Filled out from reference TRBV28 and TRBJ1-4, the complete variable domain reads DVKVTQSSRYLVKRTGEKVFLECVQDMDHENMFWYRQDPGLGLRLIYFSYDVKMKEKGDIPEGYSVSREKKERFSLILESASTNQTSMYLCASSQYTGGVDEKLFFGSGTQLSVL.

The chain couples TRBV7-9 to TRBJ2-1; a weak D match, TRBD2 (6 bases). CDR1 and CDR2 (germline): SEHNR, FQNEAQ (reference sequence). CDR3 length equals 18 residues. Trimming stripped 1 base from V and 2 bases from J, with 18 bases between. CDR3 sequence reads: CASSLGFAGEEAYNEQFF. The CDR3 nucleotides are TGTGCCAGCAGCTTAGGGTTCGCTGGGGAGGAGGCCTACAATGAGCAGTTCTTC. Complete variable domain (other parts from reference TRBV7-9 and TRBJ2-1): DTGVSQNPRHKITKRGQNVTFRCDPISEHNRLYWYRQTLGQGPEFLTYFQNEAQLEKSRLLSDRFSAERPKGSFSTLEIQRTEQGDSAMYLCASSLGFAGEEAYNEQFFGPGTRLTVL.

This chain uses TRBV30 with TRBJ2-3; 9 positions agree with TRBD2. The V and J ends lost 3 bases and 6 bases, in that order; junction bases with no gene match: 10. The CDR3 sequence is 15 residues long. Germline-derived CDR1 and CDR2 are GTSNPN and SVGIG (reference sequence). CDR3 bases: TGTGCCTGGAGAGATGGGCGGGGGGGATTGGATACGCAGTATTTT. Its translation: CAWRDGRGGLDTQYF.

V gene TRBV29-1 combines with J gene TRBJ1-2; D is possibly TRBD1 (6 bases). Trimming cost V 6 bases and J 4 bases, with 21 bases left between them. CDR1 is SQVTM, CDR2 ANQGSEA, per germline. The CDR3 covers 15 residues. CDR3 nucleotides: TGCAGCGTCATACAGGGACTGGGGACTTTCTATGGCTACACCTTC. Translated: CSVIQGLGTFYGYTF.

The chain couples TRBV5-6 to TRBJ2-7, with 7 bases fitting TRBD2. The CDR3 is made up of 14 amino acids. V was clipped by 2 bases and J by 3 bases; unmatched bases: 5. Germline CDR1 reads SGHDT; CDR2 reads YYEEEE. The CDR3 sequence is CASSLRLAHYEQYF. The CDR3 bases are TGTGCCAGCAGCTTAAGACTAGCCCACTACGAGCAGTACTTC.

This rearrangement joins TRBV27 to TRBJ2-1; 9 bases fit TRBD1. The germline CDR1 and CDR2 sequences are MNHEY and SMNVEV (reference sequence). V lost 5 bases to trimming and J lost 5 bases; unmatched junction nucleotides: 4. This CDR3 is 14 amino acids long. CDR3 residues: CASSRTGANNEQFF. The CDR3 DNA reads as TGTGCCAGCAGTAGGACAGGGGCCAACAATGAGCAGTTCTTC.

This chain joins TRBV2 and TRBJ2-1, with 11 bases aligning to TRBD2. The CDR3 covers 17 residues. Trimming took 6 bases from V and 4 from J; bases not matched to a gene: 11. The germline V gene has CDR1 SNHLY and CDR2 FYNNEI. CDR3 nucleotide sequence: TGTGCCAGCAGGCTAACTAGCGGGGGAAGCGTATACAATGAGCAGTTCTTC. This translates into CASRLTSGGSVYNEQFF.